These 25 T cell receptor beta chains originate from one sample sequenced in a study of T cells in localized non-small cell lung cancer. Repertoires were generated with immunoSEQ multiplex PCR, while TCRdb's copy carries only in-frame clones and drops some. The table shows fewer than 20,000 clones, with roughly 82% occurring only once. This sample comprised peripheral blood, obtained before any cancer treatment. The receptor set was obtained from a male donor older than 55 with stage I lung adenocarcinoma.

This chain links TRBV6-1 with TRBJ1-5, with D tentatively TRBD1 (5 bases). The CDR3 sequence is 13 residues long. Germline CDR1 and CDR2: MNHNS and SASEGT. V was shortened by 10 bases and J by 3 bases, with 13 bases between the two germline ends. The CDR3 loop is CAITDSLNQPQHF. In DNA form, the CDR3 reads TGTGCCATCACCGACAGCCTCAATCAGCCCCAGCATTTT.

The rearrangement links TRBV7-3 to TRBJ1-3; TRBD1 is a possible D gene (6 bases). The DNA end is a closer match to TRBJ2-2, so the J assignment may be wrong. Germline V gene lookup returns CDR1 SGHTA and CDR2 FQGTGA. The CDR3 loop spans 17 amino acids. CDR3 loop: CASSLIPRRGNTGELFF. The CDR3 coding sequence is TGTGCCAGCAGCTTAATCCCCCGCAGGGGAAACACCGGGGAGCTGTTTTTT.

This chain joins TRBV7-6 and TRBJ2-5; 8 nucleotides match TRBD1. Germline loops: CDR1 SGHVS, CDR2 FNYEAQ. J was trimmed by 1 base and V by 4 bases; bases with no gene match: 20. The CDR3 runs to 20 residues. The CDR3 reads CASSSLDRVVLLAAQETQYF. Written as DNA, the CDR3 is TGTGCCAGCAGCTCCCTGGACAGGGTAGTGTTACTAGCAGCCCAAGAGACCCAGTACTTC.

Only one count was recorded for this clone. The V gene is TRBV2, the J gene TRBJ1-1, with a weak D call TRBD1 (5 bases). The CDR3 length is 11 residues. The ends were cut back, 3 bases at V and 10 bases at J, with 9 bases in the middle. CDR1 SNHLY and CDR2 FYNNEI come from the germline V gene. Here the CDR3 reads CASSDQGRAFF. The CDR3 region has the DNA TGTGCCAGCAGTGATCAGGGCCGAGCTTTCTTT.

This sequence joins TRBV28 and TRBJ1-4, with 7 bases that match TRBD1. The germline CDR1 and CDR2 sequences are MDHEN and SYDVKM. The ends lost 3 bases at V and 8 bases at J; junction bases unmatched: 9. This CDR3 is 15 amino acids long. CDR3 DNA: TGTGCCAGCAGTTTCGAGAAGGGGGCAGGAGAAAAACTGTTTTTT. Translation gives CASSFEKGAGEKLFF.

V is TRBV19 and J is TRBJ2-5, with unresolved D. V lost 0 bases and J 1 base, leaving 9 bases between the germline ends. Germline CDR1 LNHDA, CDR2 SQIVND (reference sequence). The CDR3 loop spans 15 amino acids. DNA of the CDR3: TGTGCCAGTAGTATAGAAAGGGCGCCCCAAGAGACCCAGTACTTC. As protein: CASSIERAPQETQYF.

This clone has just a few counts. The chain employs TRBV19 and TRBJ1-2; 9 nucleotides align to TRBD1. V gave up 7 bases and J gave up 4 bases; unmatched junction bases: 10. The germline V gene has CDR1 LNHDA and CDR2 SQIVND (reference sequence). CDR3 length: 15 amino acids. CDR3 protein: CASKFGTGPGYGYTF. CDR3 nucleotides: TGTGCCAGTAAGTTTGGGACAGGGCCTGGCTATGGCTACACCTTC.

V is TRBV4-2 and J is TRBJ2-7; D unresolved. Germline V gene data show CDR1 as LGHNA and CDR2 as YNFKEQ. V was cut by 0 bases and J by 0 bases, with 12 bases left in between. This CDR3 has 16 residues. DNA for the CDR3: TGTGCCAGCAGCCAAGACAGACGGTTCAGCTCCTACGAGCAGTACTTC. It yields the protein CASSQDRRFSSYEQYF.

The gene calls are TRBV5-1 and TRBJ2-1; perhaps TRBD2 as D (7 bases). Germline CDR1 and CDR2: SGHRS and YFSETQ. This CDR3 comprises 16 residues. Trimming stripped 0 bases from V and 4 bases from J, with 14 bases between. The CDR3 spells CASSLEGGLQYNEQFF. In DNA, the CDR3 is TGCGCCAGCAGCTTGGAGGGGGGGCTACAGTACAATGAGCAGTTCTTC.

The J gene is TRBJ1-4, the V gene TRBV28; D is uncertain. V was pared by 3 bases and J by 7 bases, with 15 bases between. The CDR3 runs to 15 residues. Germline V gives CDR1 MDHEN, CDR2 SYDVKM. CDR3 loop: CASSFEGGRPEKLFF. CDR3 bases: TGTGCCAGCAGTTTTGAGGGTGGGCGGCCTGAAAAACTGTTTTTT.

J is TRBJ2-1 and V is TRBV2, with D possibly TRBD2 on 7 matching bases. CDR1 SNHLY and CDR2 FYNNEI come from the germline V gene. V was shortened by 7 bases and J by 0 bases, with 13 bases between the two germline ends. The CDR3 is 15 amino acids. Here the CDR3 reads CASKGGGSSYNEQFF. CDR3 nucleotide sequence: TGTGCCAGCAAAGGGGGGGGGAGCTCCTACAATGAGCAGTTCTTC.

The chain carries TRBV7-3 and TRBJ2-3; no firm D call. This CDR3 region has 12 residues. The germline V gene has CDR1 SGHTA and CDR2 FQGTGA. V dropped 0 bases and J dropped 5 bases, with 3 bases sitting between them. CDR3 DNA: TGTGCCAGCAGCTTAACTGGAGATACGCAGTATTTT. Encoded protein: CASSLTGDTQYF.

This clone was counted between two and nine times. The chain has TRBV6-1 and TRBJ2-3, with 7 bases that match TRBD1. Germline-derived CDR1 and CDR2 are MNHNS and SASEGT. The ends lost 4 bases at V and 6 bases at J; junction bases unmatched: 16. The CDR3 consists of 17 residues. The DNA of the CDR3 is TGTGCCAGCAGTGGGGGGACAGCCTCCGCCGTCGGGGATACGCAGTATTTT. Protein sequence: CASSGGTASAVGDTQYF.

The count of this clone is one. Here the CDR3 DNA reads TGTGCCAGCAGTTATTCCCCGGACTATGGCTACACCTTC. This translates into CASSYSPDYGYTF. The chain joins TRBV6-5 to TRBJ1-2; no clear D gene. Looked up from germline, CDR1 is MNHEY and CDR2 is SVGAGI. V was clipped by 3 bases and J by 3 bases, with 8 bases between them. This CDR3 contains 13 residues.

This sequence joins TRBV7-9 and TRBJ2-6, with D possibly TRBD1 on 5 matching bases. V dropped 5 bases and J dropped 3 bases, with 14 bases sitting between them. Looked up from germline, CDR1 is SEHNR and CDR2 is FQNEAQ (reference sequence). The CDR3 sequence is 16 residues long. CDR3 loop: CASSPLVGLGANVLTF. The CDR3 nucleotides read TGTGCCAGCAGCCCCTTAGTGGGGCTTGGGGCCAACGTCCTGACTTTC.

V and J are TRBV15 and TRBJ1-1; TRBD1 matches at 12 bases. Germline V gene sequence: CDR1 LNHNV, CDR2 YYDKDF (reference sequence). The CDR3 loop spans 17 amino acids. Trimming at V came to 2 bases and at J to 1 base, leaving 5 bases not matched to a gene. For the CDR3, the DNA is TGTGCCACCAGCAGACCTAGGGACAGGGGGCGGAACACTGAAGCTTTCTTT. This gives the protein CATSRPRDRGRNTEAFF.

The rearrangement uses TRBV27 and TRBJ2-6, with a weak D call TRBD1 (5 bases). The CDR3 is 15 residues long. Looked up from germline, CDR1 is MNHEY and CDR2 is SMNVEV (reference sequence). Trimming removed 6 bases from V and 0 bases from J, with 9 bases in between. Here the CDR3 DNA reads TGTGCCAGCAGACGACAGATCTCTGGGGCCAACGTCCTGACTTTC. Protein: CASRRQISGANVLTF.

This clone has only one observation. V usage is TRBV6-6 and J usage is TRBJ1-5, with 7 bases aligning to TRBD1. Unmatched junction bases numbered 5, after V lost 6 bases and J lost 0 bases. The CDR3 has 15 residues. Germline lookup yields CDR1 MNHNY and CDR2 SVGAGI (reference sequence). The CDR3 protein is CASSPTGYSNQPQHF. CDR3 sequence (DNA): TGTGCCAGCAGCCCGACAGGGTATAGCAATCAGCCCCAGCATTTT.

The chain recombines TRBV28 with TRBJ1-4; 7 nucleotides line up with TRBD1. The CDR3 is 16 residues long. The V and J ends lost 6 bases and 8 bases, in that order; junction bases with no gene match: 15. The germline CDR1 and CDR2 sequences are MDHEN and SYDVKM. CDR3 amino acids: CASSPAGQWVGEKLFF. In DNA, the CDR3 is TGTGCCAGCAGCCCCGCGGGACAGTGGGTAGGAGAAAAACTGTTTTTT.

The J gene is TRBJ1-6, the V gene TRBV2; no firm D call. CDR3 length: 14 amino acids. With 6 bases removed from V and 7 bases from J, the gap between germline ends came to 13 bases. Germline assignment: CDR1 SNHLY and CDR2 FYNNEI. The DNA for the CDR3 is TGTGCCAGCAGCGAGGGCGCGGAGAATTCACCCCTCCACTTT. The encoded protein is CASSEGAENSPLHF.

This clone was detected only a few times. The V gene is TRBV6-1, the J gene TRBJ1-5, with a possible D match to TRBD1 (5 bases). The germline V gene encodes CDR1 MNHNS and CDR2 SASEGT. This CDR3 comprises 15 residues. With 7 bases removed from V and 7 bases from J, the gap between germline ends came to 20 bases. In nucleotides, the CDR3 is TGTGCCAGCAAACTTACAGTGGGGCCTATCCAGCCCCAGCATTTT. This encodes CASKLTVGPIQPQHF.

This clone was seen a single time. The chain is built from TRBV27 and TRBJ2-2; either TRBD1 or TRBD2 may supply D (5 bases each). The CDR3 has 14 residues. Germline CDR1 MNHEY, CDR2 SMNVEV (reference sequence). Between the trimmed V and J ends, which lost 4 bases and 5 bases, there was a span of 11 bases. This CDR3 reads CASSSPGRTGELFF. DNA of the CDR3: TGTGCCAGCAGTTCCCCGGGGCGGACCGGGGAGCTGTTTTTT.

This clone was seen a few times. The chain carries TRBV5-1 and TRBJ2-3; D is unresolved. The CDR3 contains 11 residues. The V end was cut by 6 bases, the J end by 2 bases, with 4 bases between. Germline CDR1 SGHRS, CDR2 YFSETQ. The chain's CDR3 is CASKDTDTQYF. The CDR3 DNA reads as TGCGCCAGCAAGGACACAGATACGCAGTATTTT.

The CDR3 here is CSVLPGGAGLSYEQYF. The CDR3 DNA reads TGCAGCGTGTTACCGGGGGGGGCGGGACTATCCTACGAGCAGTACTTC. This chain joins TRBV29-1 and TRBJ2-7, with 8 bases that match TRBD2. V trimming: 6 bases; J trimming: 1 base; junction bases outside the gene matches: 14. Germline-derived CDR1 and CDR2 are SQVTM and ANQGSEA. CDR3 size: 16 residues.

The sample holds a few counts of this clone. The chain uses TRBV6-5 and TRBJ1-1, with D unresolved. The V gene lost 0 bases and the J gene lost 1 base, with 9 bases spanning the gap. CDR1 and CDR2 from the germline V gene are MNHEY and SVGAGI. The CDR3 spans 15 residues. CDR3 amino acids: CASSYSFGRNTEAFF. DNA for the CDR3: TGTGCCAGCAGTTACTCCTTCGGTAGGAACACTGAAGCTTTCTTT.